This T cell receptor beta chain was documented in a study of Ad26.COV2.S vaccination and SARS-CoV-2 variants. Study conclusions and caveats: Marked by substantial breadth, spike-specific CD8+ and CD4+ T cell responses were reportedly seen after vaccination. Participants in the vaccine arm had higher spike-specific TCR breadth; placebo recipients had lower.

Produced via immunoSEQ multiplex PCR; TCRdb's table is partial and in-frame only. The profile shows a few hundred thousand clones, around 87% of them singletons. Noted treatment: over 15 received Ad26.COV2.S at low or high dose, single or two shots; roughly 5 received placebo; per-sample allocation not given. Following the first vaccine or placebo injection, samples were taken on day 63. V lost 7 bases, J lost 3 bases, and 10 bases lay in between. The CDR3 is 13 amino acids. The V gene's germline CDR1 is LNHDA and CDR2 SQIVND (reference sequence). Remarks on this clone: Its target is not known.

The origin of this receptor is a person between 18 and 59 years old who received the Ad26.COV2.S COVID-19 vaccine or a placebo. The source was peripheral blood, collected in a trial of Ad26.COV2.S vaccine versus placebo. The chain employs TRBV19 and TRBJ1-5; no clear D. The CDR3 sequence: CASIDGLNQPQHF. The CDR3 coding sequence is TGTGCCAGTATTGACGGACTCAATCAGCCCCAGCATTTT.